There are a few counts of the clone carrying this T cell receptor (beta chain). This sample was taken from a study of T cell changes during pregnancy in multiple sclerosis. TCRdb's table, derived via immunoSEQ multiplex PCR, lists solely in-frame clones and lacks some. The sample gives tens of thousands of clones, about 93% of which show up once; under 0.85% is in the top ten. CDR3 length: 12 residues. V lost 6 bases and J 3 bases, leaving 8 bases between the germline ends. CDR1 is SEHNR, CDR2 FQNEAQ, per germline (reference sequence). The sequencing used peripheral blood, collected in the third trimester of pregnancy. J is TRBJ1-2 and V is TRBV7-9, with D hard to call. This TCR derives from a female donor with multiple sclerosis, enrolled in a pregnancy study. CDR3 amino acids: CASSRDHYGYTF. The DNA of the CDR3 is TGTGCCAGCAGTCGGGATCACTATGGCTACACCTTC.